The rows below give T cell receptor beta chains drawn from one sample of a study of human versus mouse CDR3 diversity and MHC coevolution. The repertoire was sequenced with immunoSEQ multiplex PCR; TCRdb's copy has only in-frame clones and lacks some. The sample lists tens of thousands of clones; about 93% were seen once. Sequencing used naive CD4+ T cells from blood. The receptors stem from a person aged 30-69 years in good health. The CDR3 runs from the conserved cysteine through the conserved F or W. The D gene is left open where the match is weak. Part of the rows lack a size; the others show once, few, many or a class for expanded clones.

TRBJ2-7	TRBD1	TRBV28	NA	TGTGCCAGCAGCTGGTCCGGGACAGGGTTGTACGAGCAGTACTTC	CASSWSGTGLYEQYF
TRBJ2-7	NA	TRBV5-1	NA	TGCGCCAGCAGCTCCCGGACAGTGGGGTTCGACGAGCAGTACTTC	CASSSRTVGFDEQYF
TRBJ1-3	NA	TRBV4-3	NA	TGCGCCAGCAGCCAACAACAGGGATATTCCTCTGGAAACACCATATATTTT	CASSQQQGYSSGNTIYF
TRBJ1-4	TRBD1	TRBV28	few	TGTGCCAGCAGTACACCGGGACAGGGGAGTGAAAAACTGTTTTTT	CASSTPGQGSEKLFF
TRBJ1-5	NA	TRBV7-2	NA	TGTGCCAGCAGCCCCAGACAGGATTCTCTGCCCCAGCATTTT	CASSPRQDSLPQHF
TRBJ2-5	NA	TRBV7-9	NA	TGTGCCAGCAGCAGAGACCAGGGCCAAGAGACCCAGTACTTC	CASSRDQGQETQYF
TRBJ1-4	TRBD1	TRBV9	NA	TGTGCCAGCAGCGCCGGGGACAGGCCTAATGAAAAACTGTTTTTT	CASSAGDRPNEKLFF
TRBJ1-2	NA	TRBV7-2	once	TGTGCCAGCAGCCCCAGGGGTGGGGACTATGGCTACACCTTC	CASSPRGGDYGYTF
TRBJ1-1	NA	TRBV6-1	NA	TGTGCCAGCAGTGATCGGGGGGCGAGTACTGAAGCTTTCTTT	CASSDRGASTEAFF
TRBJ1-6	NA	TRBV6-1	NA	TGTGCCAGCAGTAAGACAGGCGTTTATAATTCACCCCTCCACTTT	CASSKTGVYNSPLHF
TRBJ1-1	NA	TRBV11-1	NA	TGTGCCAGCAGCTCGTGGGAGGGGAACACTGAAGCTTTCTTT	CASSSWEGNTEAFF
TRBJ1-5	TRBD1	TRBV30	NA	TGTGCCTGGAACACAGGGGGCGATCAGCCCCAGCATTTT	CAWNTGGDQPQHF
TRBJ2-1	TRBD2	TRBV4-2	NA	TGTGCCAGCAGTATCCTAGCGGGTTCCTACAATGAGCAGTTCTTC	CASSILAGSYNEQFF
TRBJ2-1	TRBD2	TRBV9	NA	TGTGCCAGCAGCGTAGGAGGACTAGCGAACAATGAGCAGTTCTTC	CASSVGGLANNEQFF
TRBJ2-3	TRBD2	TRBV5-4	NA	TGTGCCAGCAGCTCCGGGACTAGCGGGAGAAACACAGATACGCAGTATTTT	CASSSGTSGRNTDTQYF
TRBJ1-5	NA	TRBV19	NA	TGTGCCAGTAGTATAAACTCCGGGGGTAATCAGCCCCAGCATTTT	CASSINSGGNQPQHF
TRBJ1-6	NA	TRBV29-1	once	TGCAGCGTCCAAGAACAGGGTAGTTCACCCCTCCACTTT	CSVQEQGSSPLHF
TRBJ2-7	NA	TRBV6-1	once	TGTGCCAGCAGTTCACTACGATCCTCCTACGAGCAGTACTTC	CASSSLRSSYEQYF
TRBJ2-5	TRBD2	TRBV29-1	NA	TGCAGCATACGGAGGACTAGCGGCCAAGAGACCCAGTACTTC	CSIRRTSGQETQYF
TRBJ1-2	NA	TRBV5-1	NA	TGCGCCAGCAGCCCCAGTTGGGGGGGAACTTATGGCTACACCTTC	CASSPSWGGTYGYTF
TRBJ1-1	NA	TRBV5-1	NA	TGCGCCAGCAGCTTTGGGCAGGGTCTGAACACTGAAGCTTTCTTT	CASSFGQGLNTEAFF
TRBJ2-5	NA	TRBV19	NA	TGTGCCAGTAGTGAAACCTCGGGACACATCCAAGAGACCCAGTACTTC	CASSETSGHIQETQYF
TRBJ2-3	NA	TRBV7-9	NA	TGTGCCAGCAGCTCTAGTCGTCACACAGATACGCAGTATTTT	CASSSSRHTDTQYF
TRBJ1-4	NA	TRBV29-1	NA	TGCAGCGTTTTAAGGACAGAACCTAATGAAAAACTGTTTTTT	CSVLRTEPNEKLFF
TRBJ2-1	TRBD1	TRBV25-1	NA	TGTGCCAGCAGTGATACGGGACAGGGGGCAAATGAGCAGTTCTTC	CASSDTGQGANEQFF
TRBJ2-7	TRBD1	TRBV7-3	NA	TGTGCCAGCAGCCGGACAGGTCCCAACGAGCAGTACTTC	CASSRTGPNEQYF
TRBJ1-1	NA	TRBV7-2	NA	TGTGCCAGCAGCTTAGTGGCCGCGGGCGGCACTGAAGCTTTCTTT	CASSLVAAGGTEAFF
TRBJ2-3	NA	TRBV5-1	NA	TGCGCCAGCAGCTTGGGCCAGAGCACAGATACGCAGTATTTT	CASSLGQSTDTQYF
TRBJ2-3	TRBD2	TRBV15	NA	TGTGCCACCAGCACTAGCGGGGGGGCCACAGATACGCAGTATTTT	CATSTSGGATDTQYF
TRBJ2-7	TRBD2	TRBV6-6	NA	TGTGCCAGCAGTTACCCCGGGACGGGGGGTTACGAGCAGTACTTC	CASSYPGTGGYEQYF
TRBJ1-4	TRBD1	TRBV30	NA	TGTGCCTGGAGGAAGGGACAGGGAAATGAAAAACTGTTTTTT	CAWRKGQGNEKLFF
TRBJ1-1	NA	TRBV15	NA	TGTGCCACCAGCAGAGGGTACGACAGGCCCAACACTGAAGCTTTCTTT	CATSRGYDRPNTEAFF
TRBJ2-3	NA	TRBV5-1	NA	TGCGCCAGCAGCCCCCCAGCAGATACGCAGTATTTT	CASSPPADTQYF
TRBJ1-5	NA	TRBV7-2	NA	TGTGCCAGCAGCTTAGAGCCAGGGCCCCAAAGGCAGCCCCAGCATTTT	CASSLEPGPQRQPQHF
TRBJ1-6	NA	TRBV18	NA	TGTGCCAGCTCACCAGACAGTATAGGGAATTCACCCCTCCACTTT	CASSPDSIGNSPLHF
TRBJ1-1	NA	TRBV5-5	NA	TGTGCCAGCAGCTTGGTACCTACCCGCACCCCGGAGGAAGCTTTCTTT	CASSLVPTRTPEEAFF
TRBJ1-2	NA	TRBV18	once	TGTGCCAGCTCTGTCGACAGTACCCAAGTCGGTGGCTACACCTTC	CASSVDSTQVGGYTF
TRBJ1-1	NA	TRBV5-6	NA	TGTGCCAGCAGCTTGTTACCGACAAAGATGAACACTGAAGCTTTCTTT	CASSLLPTKMNTEAFF
TRBJ2-7	NA	TRBV18	NA	TGTGCCAGCTCACCGCGGGCGGGAGAGCAGTACTTC	CASSPRAGEQYF
TRBJ1-5	NA	TRBV7-2	NA	TGTGCCAGCAGCTTAGTCCAGGCCCAGCCCCAGCATTTT	CASSLVQAQPQHF
TRBJ2-7	TRBD1	TRBV6-1	NA	TGTGCCAGCAGTGGGACAGGGATCCCCTACGAGCAGTACTTC	CASSGTGIPYEQYF
TRBJ1-6	NA	TRBV28	NA	TGTGCCAGCCTCTGGGGGGGGGTTCGGTCCTATAATTCACCCCTCCACTTT	CASLWGGVRSYNSPLHF
TRBJ1-6	TRBD1	TRBV30	NA	TGTGCCTGGTCCCCGGGACAGGGGACACCCCTCCACTTT	CAWSPGQGTPLHF
TRBJ1-1	NA	TRBV20-1	NA	TGCAGTGCTAGGGGCCTCACTGAAGCTTTCTTT	CSARGLTEAFF
TRBJ1-1	TRBD1	TRBV2	NA	TGTGCCAGCGGCAGGACAGGGAACACTGAAGCTTTCTTT	CASGRTGNTEAFF
TRBJ2-7	NA	TRBV5-1	NA	TGCGCCAGCAGCGAAGGGAGGAGGTCCTACGAGCAGTACTTC	CASSEGRRSYEQYF
TRBJ2-7	NA	TRBV27	NA	TGTGCCAGCACGCGGCGGGGCAGGAGTTCCTACGAGCAGTACTTC	CASTRRGRSSYEQYF
TRBJ2-7	NA	TRBV11-3	once	TGTGCCAGCAGCTTAGAACAGGGCTACGAGCAGTACTTC	CASSLEQGYEQYF
TRBJ2-2	TRBD1	TRBV9	NA	TGTGCCAGCAGCGTCCGGGACAGGGGGCTCGGGGAGCTGTTTTTT	CASSVRDRGLGELFF
TRBJ2-2	TRBD1	TRBV5-1	once	TGCGCCAGCAGCTGGGATTCGACAGGGTTTAACACCGGGGAGCTGTTTTTT	CASSWDSTGFNTGELFF
TRBJ1-5	NA	TRBV18	NA	TGTGCCAGCTCACAGGCAGGGGATAGCAATCAGCCCCAGCATTTT	CASSQAGDSNQPQHF